These 15 T cell receptor beta chains were sequenced from one sample in a study of blood T cell repertoires in COVID-19. Profiling relied on immunoSEQ multiplex PCR, and the TCRdb table lists in-frame clones only, not all of them. The table has 220,000 or so clones, around four fifths seen once. Sequencing used peripheral blood. The receptors derive from a man aged 25 to 40 with active or convalescent COVID-19.

The chain combines TRBV5-6 with TRBJ2-1, with TRBD2 matching over 8 bases. The CDR3 is 16 amino acids. Germline V CDR1 and CDR2: SGHDT, YYEEEE. Germline trimming cut 0 bases from V and 3 bases from J; bases unmatched to any gene: 5. The DNA for the CDR3 is TGTGCCAGCAGCTTGGTAACTAGCGGACGCTACAATGAGCAGTTCTTC. Translating gives CASSLVTSGRYNEQFF.

The chain links TRBV7-3 to TRBJ2-2; D ambiguous. V was trimmed by 5 bases and J by 4 bases, leaving 8 bases between them. The CDR3 is made up of 13 amino acids. CDR1 SGHTA and CDR2 FQGTGA come from the germline V gene. CDR3 DNA sequence: TGTGCCAGCAGCCCGTTAATCACCGGGGAGCTGTTTTTT. Translation gives CASSPLITGELFF.

This clone was counted a few times. J is TRBJ2-7 and V is TRBV29-1; D might be TRBD2 (6 bases). The CDR3 is made up of 15 amino acids. Trimming left V 1 base short and J 6 bases short, with 19 bases between. Germline assignment: CDR1 SQVTM and CDR2 ANQGSEA. CDR3 residues: CSVEGWDGSPPEQYF. The CDR3, as DNA: TGCAGCGTTGAAGGCTGGGACGGGAGTCCACCCGAGCAGTACTTC.

The chain combines TRBV5-5 with TRBJ2-4; 11 bases align to TRBD2. Germline-derived CDR1 and CDR2 are SGHKS and YYEKEE (reference sequence). The CDR3 has 13 residues. Germline trimming cut 4 bases from V and 9 bases from J; bases unmatched to any gene: 3. The CDR3 DNA reads as TGTGCCAGCAGCCCCGGGACTAGCGGCATTCAGTACTTC. Its translation: CASSPGTSGIQYF.

On this clone itself: This sample also contains other DNA sequences that code for the same CDR3. The V gene is TRBV28, the J gene TRBJ2-5; TRBD2 aligns across 10 bases. The CDR3 has 13 amino acids. CDR1 is MDHEN, CDR2 SYDVKM, per germline. V shed 7 bases, J shed 2 bases, and the junction held 1 base outside the gene matches. CDR3 sequence reads: CASKRGGQETQYF. In nucleotides, the CDR3 is TGTGCCAGCAAGCGGGGGGGGCAAGAGACCCAGTACTTC.

The count of this clone is one. The rearrangement joins TRBV11-2 to TRBJ1-6; D ambiguous. The CDR3 spans 14 residues. From germline, CDR1 is SGHAT and CDR2 FQNNGV. V lost 0 bases and J 8 bases, leaving 8 bases between the germline ends. CDR3 amino acids: CASSLESIYSPLHF. The DNA of the CDR3 is TGTGCCAGCAGCTTAGAAAGCATCTATTCACCCCTCCACTTT.

V gene TRBV27 combines with J gene TRBJ2-7; TRBD1 is a possible D gene (5 bases). The CDR3 covers 14 residues. Trimming cost V 0 bases and J 0 bases, with 6 bases left between them. Germline V CDR1 and CDR2: MNHEY, SMNVEV (reference sequence). The DNA for the CDR3 is TGTGCCAGCAGTTTATCGACAGTCTCCTACGAGCAGTACTTC. This codes for CASSLSTVSYEQYF.

The rearrangement links TRBV12-3 or TRBV12-4 to TRBJ1-1, with 7 positions matching TRBD1. V lost 5 bases, J lost 11 bases, and 5 bases stayed unmatched. This CDR3 has 11 amino acids. The CDR3 protein is CASSHSGGAFF. The CDR3 coding sequence is TGTGCCAGCAGTCACTCAGGGGGGGCTTTCTTT.

The chain links TRBV5-1 to TRBJ2-3; D perhaps matches TRBD2 (6 bases). V dropped 5 bases and J dropped 0 bases, with 16 bases sitting between them. This CDR3 is built from 16 residues. Germline V CDR1 and CDR2: SGHRS, YFSETQ. The CDR3 sequence: CASRAGPQSSTDTQYF. The CDR3 region has the DNA TGCGCCAGCAGGGCGGGACCACAATCTAGCACAGATACGCAGTATTTT.

V and J are TRBV2 and TRBJ1-5; D not certain. The CDR3 totals 15 residues. V lost 5 bases and J lost 4, with 15 bases in between. Germline V gene lookup returns CDR1 SNHLY and CDR2 FYNNEI. CDR3 amino acids: CASSSKYGSNQPQHF. The DNA of the CDR3 is TGTGCCAGCAGTTCCAAATACGGGAGTAATCAGCCCCAGCATTTT.

This chain links TRBV6-5 with TRBJ2-1, with 9 bases lining up with TRBD1. The germline V gene has CDR1 MNHEY and CDR2 SVGAGI. Losses at the gene ends were 10 bases for V and 7 bases for J; bases not matched to a gene: 11. The CDR3 loop spans 14 amino acids. CDR3 coding DNA: TGTGCCACCTCGGGACAGGGAATGTATAATGAGCAGTTCTTC. Protein sequence: CATSGQGMYNEQFF.

The chain joins TRBV7-2 to TRBJ2-1; perhaps TRBD2 as D (7 bases). Trimming cost V 2 bases and J 8 bases, with 19 bases left between them. The CDR3 is 16 amino acids. CDR1 SGHTA and CDR2 FQGNSA come from the germline V gene. CDR3: CASSLWGGQGPDEQFF. CDR3 nucleotides: TGTGCCAGCAGCTTATGGGGAGGGCAGGGGCCCGATGAGCAGTTCTTC.

The chain has TRBV29-1 and TRBJ1-6; TRBD1 matches at 7 bases. Looked up from germline, CDR1 is SQVTM and CDR2 is ANQGSEA. CDR3 length: 12 amino acids. V shed 7 bases and J 7 bases; nucleotides not matched to a gene: 4. Written as DNA, the CDR3 is TGCAGCGCGGGGGACAGAAATTCACCCCTCCACTTT. As protein: CSAGDRNSPLHF.

This clone appeared a few times. The identical CDR3 is also encoded by other nucleotide sequences in the sample. This sequence joins TRBV5-1 and TRBJ1-1, with no clear D. V lost 3 bases to trimming and J lost 5 bases, with 8 bases between them. The germline CDR1 and CDR2 sequences are SGHRS and YFSETQ. This CDR3 is 12 amino acids long. CDR3 residues: CASSSGGTEAFF. In DNA, the CDR3 is TGCGCCAGCAGCTCCGGAGGGACTGAAGCTTTCTTT. Together with reference TRBV5-1 and TRBJ1-1, the CDR3 gives the full variable domain: KAGVTQTPRYLIKTRGQQVTLSCSPISGHRSVSWYQQTPGQGLQFLFEYFSETQRNKGNFPGRFSGRQFSNSRSEMNVSTLELGDSALYLCASSSGGTEAFFGQGTRLTVV.

A note on this clone: The sample contains more than one DNA sequence encoding this CDR3. The chain links TRBV5-1 to TRBJ1-4; TRBD1 aligns across 7 bases. The germline gives CDR1 SGHRS, CDR2 YFSETQ. The CDR3 extends over 14 amino acids. J lost 4 bases, V lost 0 bases, and 0 bases had no gene match. DNA of the CDR3: TGCGCCAGCAGCTTGGGACAGGGTAATGAAAAACTGTTTTTT. Translation gives CASSLGQGNEKLFF.